Listed below are T cell receptor beta chains from one sample, sequenced in a study of identical twins. Each CDR3 protein is one row after TCRdb ran MiXCR on the 5' RACE reads. Seen here are about 520,000 distinct CDR3 sequences, under 25% observed once, and the top ten hold roughly 0.9%. These same records also appear under a second study, on T cells expressing NK-cell markers.

Sequenced material: CD4+ T cells sorted from blood. Receptors were obtained from a woman between 18 and 29 years old in good health. CDR3s include the opening cysteine and the closing phenylalanine or tryptophan. A D gene is named only where the DNA matches it firmly. Only some rows state a clone size, as once, few, many or a class for expanded clones.

V gene: TRBV2
J gene: TRBJ2-3
D gene: -
clone size: -
CDR3 DNA: TGTGCCAGCAAACGGCAGAAGGTCGATACGCAGTATTTT
CDR3 protein: CASKRQKVDTQYF

V gene: TRBV5-1
J gene: TRBJ2-7
D gene: TRBD2
clone size: -
CDR3 DNA: TGCGCCAGCAGCTTTGGACTAGCGGTCTACGAGCAGTACTTC
CDR3 protein: CASSFGLAVYEQYF

V gene: TRBV9
J gene: TRBJ2-1
D gene: -
clone size: -
CDR3 DNA: TGTGCCAGCAGCGTAGCCGGCTTACCCTACAATGAGCAGTTCTTC
CDR3 protein: CASSVAGLPYNEQFF

V gene: TRBV5-1
J gene: TRBJ2-2
D gene: TRBD2
clone size: many
CDR3 DNA: TGCGCCAGCAAATCGCGGGAGGGCCGCACCGGGGAGCTGTTTTTT
CDR3 protein: CASKSREGRTGELFF

V gene: TRBV20-1
J gene: TRBJ1-2
D gene: -
clone size: -
CDR3 DNA: TGCAGTGCCTACACCCAGGGAGATGGCTACACCTTC
CDR3 protein: CSAYTQGDGYTF

V gene: TRBV10-3
J gene: TRBJ2-5
D gene: -
clone size: -
CDR3 DNA: TGTGCCATCAGTGAGGTCCGGGGATCTCTAGAGACCCAGTACTTC
CDR3 protein: CAISEVRGSLETQYF

V gene: TRBV20-1
J gene: TRBJ2-3
D gene: TRBD2
clone size: -
CDR3 DNA: TGCAGTGCTAGAGAACTAGCGGACACAGATACGCAGTATTTT
CDR3 protein: CSARELADTDTQYF

V gene: TRBV18
J gene: TRBJ2-1
D gene: -
clone size: -
CDR3 DNA: TGTGCCAGCTCACCATGGCGGGACGTTGAGCAGTTCTTC
CDR3 protein: CASSPWRDVEQFF

V gene: TRBV2
J gene: TRBJ2-7
D gene: -
clone size: -
CDR3 DNA: TGTGCCAGCACAGGGGTAGCCTACGAGCAGTACTTC
CDR3 protein: CASTGVAYEQYF

V gene: TRBV3-1
J gene: TRBJ2-1
D gene: -
clone size: few
CDR3 DNA: TGTGCCAGCAGCCAAGATTGGACAGTCGCGCAGTTCTTC
CDR3 protein: CASSQDWTVAQFF

V gene: TRBV20-1
J gene: TRBJ1-1
D gene: -
clone size: few
CDR3 DNA: TGCAGTGCTAGAGAGGGGGGACTAGTGGCTTTCTTT
CDR3 protein: CSAREGGLVAFF

V gene: TRBV25-1
J gene: TRBJ1-2
D gene: -
clone size: few
CDR3 DNA: TGTGCCATCCGTGACACACCTCACTATGGCTACACCTTC
CDR3 protein: CAIRDTPHYGYTF

V gene: TRBV12-3/TRBV12-4
J gene: TRBJ2-5
D gene: -
clone size: -
CDR3 DNA: TGTGCCAGCAGTTTTCTTCGGAAGGGCGAGACCCAGTACTTC
CDR3 protein: CASSFLRKGETQYF

V gene: TRBV29-1
J gene: TRBJ1-2
D gene: -
clone size: many
CDR3 DNA: TGCAGCGCAGTGTCGGGACCTGGCTACACCTTC
CDR3 protein: CSAVSGPGYTF

V gene: TRBV6-5
J gene: TRBJ2-3
D gene: TRBD2
clone size: few
CDR3 DNA: TGTGCCAGCAGTTCGGGACTAGCGGGAAGGGATACGCAGTATTTT
CDR3 protein: CASSSGLAGRDTQYF

V gene: TRBV3-1
J gene: TRBJ2-7
D gene: -
clone size: -
CDR3 DNA: TGTGCCAGCAGCCCCTCTTTCCGGGACTACGAGCAGTACTTC
CDR3 protein: CASSPSFRDYEQYF

V gene: TRBV10-3
J gene: TRBJ2-7
D gene: TRBD1
clone size: many
CDR3 DNA: TGTGCCATCAGTGATCGGACAGGGGGCTACGAGCAGTACTTC
CDR3 protein: CAISDRTGGYEQYF

V gene: TRBV15
J gene: TRBJ2-1
D gene: -
clone size: -
CDR3 DNA: TGTGCCACCAGCCTCGAAGTCCACAATGAGCAGTTCTTC
CDR3 protein: CATSLEVHNEQFF

V gene: TRBV7-2
J gene: TRBJ2-3
D gene: TRBD2
clone size: -
CDR3 DNA: TGTGCCAGCTTGCGGGAGGTGTCAGATACGCAGTATTTT
CDR3 protein: CASLREVSDTQYF

V gene: TRBV3-1
J gene: TRBJ1-2
D gene: -
clone size: once
CDR3 DNA: TGTGCCAGCAGCCGTTCGGGTCTCGAATATGGCTACACCTTC
CDR3 protein: CASSRSGLEYGYTF

V gene: TRBV5-1
J gene: TRBJ2-5
D gene: TRBD1
clone size: -
CDR3 DNA: TGCGCCAGCAGCTGGCGGGGACAGGGCTCACAAGAGACCCAGTACTTC
CDR3 protein: CASSWRGQGSQETQYF

V gene: TRBV12-3/TRBV12-4
J gene: TRBJ2-3
D gene: TRBD2
clone size: -
CDR3 DNA: TGTGCCAGCAGCCGCGGGACTAGCGGAACCACAGATACGCAGTATTTT
CDR3 protein: CASSRGTSGTTDTQYF

V gene: TRBV7-2
J gene: TRBJ2-1
D gene: -
clone size: -
CDR3 DNA: TGTGCCAGCAGCTTAATGGCGGTGAACAATGAGCAGTTCTTC
CDR3 protein: CASSLMAVNNEQFF

V gene: TRBV7-7
J gene: TRBJ2-5
D gene: -
clone size: -
CDR3 DNA: TGTGCTAGCAGCTCCTCATCCCTCGGGGGAGTCGAGACCCAGTACTTC
CDR3 protein: CASSSSSLGGVETQYF

V gene: TRBV20-1
J gene: TRBJ2-5
D gene: -
clone size: few
CDR3 DNA: TGCAGTGCTAGATTTAGGGGAGAGACCCAGTACTTC
CDR3 protein: CSARFRGETQYF

V gene: TRBV12-3/TRBV12-4
J gene: TRBJ1-5
D gene: -
clone size: few
CDR3 DNA: TGTGCCAGCGTCCCCCGGGGACTGAATCAGCCCCAGCATTTT
CDR3 protein: CASVPRGLNQPQHF

V gene: TRBV6-4
J gene: TRBJ1-5
D gene: -
clone size: -
CDR3 DNA: TGTGCCAGCAGTGACCTGGACGAGCCCCAGCATTTT
CDR3 protein: CASSDLDEPQHF

V gene: TRBV24-1
J gene: TRBJ2-3
D gene: -
clone size: -
CDR3 DNA: TGTGCCACCAGTGACCCGACTAGCTCAGGGGGGAATACGCAGTATTTT
CDR3 protein: CATSDPTSSGGNTQYF

V gene: TRBV5-1
J gene: TRBJ1-2
D gene: TRBD1
clone size: -
CDR3 DNA: TGCGCCAGCAGCATCCGGACAGGGGCCCTCAACTATGGCTACACCTTC
CDR3 protein: CASSIRTGALNYGYTF

V gene: TRBV6-2/TRBV6-3
J gene: TRBJ2-1
D gene: -
clone size: few
CDR3 DNA: TGTGCCAGCAGGAGTCGGCGGGCCCCACATGAGCAGTTCTTC
CDR3 protein: CASRSRRAPHEQFF

V gene: TRBV5-5
J gene: TRBJ2-1
D gene: TRBD2
clone size: -
CDR3 DNA: TGTGCCAGCAGCTTGGTACGTCATGGTCGTCTAGCGGGAGATGAGCAGTTCTTC
CDR3 protein: CASSLVRHGRLAGDEQFF

V gene: TRBV10-3
J gene: TRBJ2-3
D gene: -
clone size: -
CDR3 DNA: TGTGCCATCAGTGAGTCGACTCCTGGCACAGATACGCAGTATTTT
CDR3 protein: CAISESTPGTDTQYF

V gene: TRBV2
J gene: TRBJ2-1
D gene: TRBD2
clone size: -
CDR3 DNA: TGTGCCAGCAGTGCTCTACTAGCGGGAGTCAATGAGCAGTTCTTC
CDR3 protein: CASSALLAGVNEQFF

V gene: TRBV29-1
J gene: TRBJ2-2
D gene: -
clone size: few
CDR3 DNA: TGCAGCGTTGGCTACAGGGCTCATCCCGGGGAGCTGTTTTTT
CDR3 protein: CSVGYRAHPGELFF

V gene: TRBV14
J gene: TRBJ2-7
D gene: TRBD1
clone size: few
CDR3 DNA: TGTGCCAGCAGCCCTGGAACAGGGGTCTTTCTCTACGAGCAGTACTTC
CDR3 protein: CASSPGTGVFLYEQYF

V gene: TRBV20-1
J gene: TRBJ2-1
D gene: TRBD2
clone size: -
CDR3 DNA: TGCAGTGCTAGACCTAGCGGGAGGGCCGTCAATGAGCAGTTCTTC
CDR3 protein: CSARPSGRAVNEQFF

V gene: TRBV6-1
J gene: TRBJ1-5
D gene: -
clone size: few
CDR3 DNA: TGTGCCAGCAAATCCAGGGAATATCAGCCCCAGCATTTT
CDR3 protein: CASKSREYQPQHF

V gene: TRBV20-1
J gene: TRBJ2-5
D gene: -
clone size: few
CDR3 DNA: TGCAGTGCAACCGCAAGCGGCAGCGGCTGGGGGACCCAGTACTTC
CDR3 protein: CSATASGSGWGTQYF